This record looks at one T cell receptor (beta chain) sequence and its context. Its cognate antigen is unknown. This sample was taken from a study of cytomegalovirus exposure and HLA in healthy donors. The primer mix had 60 Vbeta and 13 Jbeta primers. The method was immunoSEQ multiplex PCR; TCRdb's version includes in-frame clones alone and lacks a portion of them. The repertoire holds under 200,000 clones, with around four fifths as singletons. CDR1 is MDHEN, CDR2 SYDVKM, per germline. This CDR3 spans 15 amino acids. V shed 7 bases, J shed 5 bases, and the junction held 9 bases outside the gene matches. Study results and caveats: Follow-up analysis later connected one missense variant in DCLRE1C with trimming of TCR beta V- and J-genes. A prior analysis recorded that most TCR beta V segments were productive about 87% or about 30% of the time. Immune exposure information available was restricted to CMV serostatus.

Every donor was a healthy person donating bone marrow. The sequence derives from a woman between 45 and 65 years old in good health and CMV-seropositive. The material sequenced was PBMCs. The chain links TRBV28 to TRBJ2-1, with 9 bases aligning to TRBD2. The CDR3 sequence: CASIIAGEEDNEQFF. The CDR3, as DNA: TGTGCCAGCATCATAGCGGGAGAAGAGGACAATGAGCAGTTCTTC.